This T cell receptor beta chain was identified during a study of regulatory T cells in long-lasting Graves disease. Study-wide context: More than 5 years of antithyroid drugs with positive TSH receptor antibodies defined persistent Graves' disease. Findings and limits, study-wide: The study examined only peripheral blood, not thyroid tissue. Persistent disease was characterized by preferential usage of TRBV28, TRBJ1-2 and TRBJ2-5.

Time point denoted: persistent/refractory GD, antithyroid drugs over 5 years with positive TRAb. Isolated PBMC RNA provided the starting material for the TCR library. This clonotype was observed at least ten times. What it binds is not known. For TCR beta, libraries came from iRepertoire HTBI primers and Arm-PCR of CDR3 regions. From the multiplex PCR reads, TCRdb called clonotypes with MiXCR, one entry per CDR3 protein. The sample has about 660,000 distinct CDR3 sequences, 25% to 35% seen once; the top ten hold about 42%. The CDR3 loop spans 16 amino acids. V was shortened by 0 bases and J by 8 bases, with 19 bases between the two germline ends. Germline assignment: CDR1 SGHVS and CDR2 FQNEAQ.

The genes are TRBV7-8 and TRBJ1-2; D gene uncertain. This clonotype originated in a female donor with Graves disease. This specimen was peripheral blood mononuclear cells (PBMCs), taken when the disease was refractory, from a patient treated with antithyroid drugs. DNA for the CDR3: TGTGCCAGCAGCTTAGCCTCGCCACGGCCGGACCGGGGCTACACCTTC. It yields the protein CASSLASPRPDRGYTF.